Following are 5 T cell receptor beta chains from one sample sequenced in a study of breast tumors, draining lymph nodes, adjacent tissues. TCRdb passed the multiplex PCR reads through MiXCR, listing each CDR3 protein once. The table lists some 97,000 distinct CDR3 sequences, over 20% of them singletons. Axillary draining lymph nodes of breast cancer patients supplied the node samples. Sequenced sample: axillary lymph node tissue. Receptor source: a female donor with breast cancer. Some clones in this sample may be carry-over from other donors' samples.

This clonotype appeared many times. The V call is TRBV12-3 or TRBV12-4, the J call TRBJ2-5; weak D call: TRBD2 (5 bases). There are 14 residues in the CDR3. V was clipped by 2 bases and J by 4 bases, with 11 bases between them. CDR3 region: CASSLLLAGETQYF. CDR3 DNA: TGTGCCAGCAGTTTACTCCTAGCAGGAGAGACCCAGTACTTC.

This clonotype was seen repeatedly, ten times or more. The gene calls are TRBV7-9 and TRBJ2-7, with D possibly matching TRBD2 (6 bases). V lost 5 bases to trimming and J lost 0 bases, with 17 bases between them. This CDR3 region has 16 residues. Germline-derived CDR1 and CDR2 are SEHNR and FQNEAQ (reference sequence). The CDR3 bases are TGTGCCAGCAGCCAGGATGGAGGGCCCTACTCCTACGAGCAGTACTTC. Its translation is CASSQDGGPYSYEQYF.

In this sample, this clonotype turned up many times. The chain is built from TRBV4-2 and TRBJ2-7; 9 bases match TRBD1. Trimming took 0 bases from V and 6 from J; bases not matched to a gene: 9. Germline CDR1 and CDR2: LGHNA and YNFKEQ. There are 16 residues in the CDR3. The CDR3 DNA follows: TGTGCCAGCAGCCAAGACGAGACAGGGGGATTCGGCGAGCAGTACTTC. Protein: CASSQDETGGFGEQYF.

This clonotype has a count of ten or more. The chain couples TRBV11-3 to TRBJ2-1, with 7 bases that match TRBD1. There are 15 residues in the CDR3. V lost 4 bases to trimming and J lost 3 bases; unmatched junction nucleotides: 6. The germline V gene encodes CDR1 SGHNT and CDR2 YENEEA. CDR3 nucleotide sequence: TGTGCCAGCAGCTATACAGGGGCCATCTACAATGAGCAGTTCTTC. This encodes CASSYTGAIYNEQFF.

The chain carries TRBV4-2 and TRBJ2-5, with no clear D. Germline V CDR1 and CDR2: LGHNA, YNFKEQ. The CDR3 has 15 residues. Trimming shortened V by 0 bases and J by 5 bases, and 13 bases separated the two germline ends. CDR3: CASSQETGRLETQYF. CDR3 DNA sequence: TGTGCCAGCAGCCAAGAAACCGGGCGTTTGGAGACCCAGTACTTC.